This record concerns one T cell receptor beta chain sequence. This entry belongs to a study of blood T cell repertoires in COVID-19. Overall study: Acute-phase and convalescent COVID-19 samples originated in the United States, Italy and Spain. In each case, the material was cDNA or gDNA derived from T cells, B-cell-depleted T cells, or PBMCs.

Original handling: The assay estimated nucleated cells by amplifying reference gene primers. Method: immunoSEQ multiplex PCR; TCRdb's copy keeps in-frame clones and lacks some. V, J and clone size are taken as reported in that table, and D and trimming were inferred from the DNA itself. The data contain roughly 160,000 clones, more than 70% of them singletons. Looked up from germline, CDR1 is MDHEN and CDR2 is SYDVKM. The CDR3 loop spans 16 amino acids. J lost 4 bases, V lost 5 bases, and 5 bases had no gene match. The chain couples TRBV28 to TRBJ2-1; 13 bases agree with TRBD2. Specimen: peripheral blood. This clonotype was sampled from a man in his forties or fifties who had recovered from COVID-19. The DNA for the CDR3 is TGTGCCAGCAGTGACACTAGCGGGGGGGCTTACAATGAGCAGTTCTTC. Translating gives CASSDTSGGAYNEQFF.